This is a list of T cell receptor beta chains from one sample in a study of cytotoxic CD8 clonotypes in ibrutinib-treated CLL. TCRdb's table, derived via immunoSEQ multiplex PCR, lists solely in-frame clones and lacks some. The table lists more than 200,000 clones, less than 75% of them singletons. Sequenced material: PBMCs, taken after 24 months of ibrutinib treatment. The receptor set was obtained from a human donor with chronic lymphocytic leukemia. Both conserved end residues are part of each CDR3. The order of the fields is V gene, D gene, clone size, J gene, CDR3 protein, CDR3 DNA. D genes are given only for firm matches. Clone size appears in some rows only: once, few, many, or a class for an expanded clone.

TRBV11-1	TRBD2	.	TRBJ2-1	CASSLLAGIYNEQFF	TGTGCCAGCAGCTTACTAGCGGGAATCTACAATGAGCAGTTCTTC
TRBV7-9	TRBD2	.	TRBJ2-7	CASSSGTSATYEQYF	TGTGCCAGCAGCTCCGGGACTAGCGCGACCTACGAGCAGTACTTC
TRBV7-8	.	.	TRBJ1-1	CATHGGMGRGTEAFF	TGTGCCACCCACGGGGGAATGGGTAGGGGCACTGAAGCTTTCTTT
TRBV5-1	.	.	TRBJ2-5	CASSGWELMETQYF	TGCGCCAGCAGCGGATGGGAGTTGATGGAGACCCAGTACTTC
TRBV5-4	TRBD1	.	TRBJ2-6	CASSSGTGGTGANVLTF	TGTGCCAGCAGCTCCGGGACAGGGGGGACCGGGGCCAACGTCCTGACTTTC
TRBV10-3	.	once	TRBJ2-7	CAISGGDHEQYF	TGTGCCATCAGTGGGGGGGACCACGAGCAGTACTTC
TRBV4-1	.	.	TRBJ2-5	CASSQSSEKETQYF	TGCGCCAGCAGCCAGTCTTCAGAGAAAGAGACCCAGTACTTC
TRBV28	.	.	TRBJ1-2	CASSAPEPFNYGYTF	TGTGCCAGCAGTGCACCGGAGCCCTTTAACTATGGCTACACCTTC
TRBV19	.	few	TRBJ2-7	CASSGYPGLYEQYF	TGTGCCAGTAGTGGCTACCCTGGGCTCTACGAGCAGTACTTC
TRBV11-2	.	few	TRBJ2-1	CASSLESGGYNEQFF	TGTGCCAGCAGCTTAGAGTCAGGGGGGTACAATGAGCAGTTCTTC
TRBV7-2	.	.	TRBJ1-5	CASGRLFAGEPQHF	TGTGCCAGCGGACGACTCTTCGCCGGGGAGCCCCAGCATTTT
TRBV5-1	TRBD1	.	TRBJ1-2	CASSWTGMGYTF	TGCGCCAGCAGCTGGACAGGTATGGGCTACACCTTC
TRBV7-7	TRBD2	few	TRBJ2-3	CASSLAPAGGTDTQYF	TGTGCTAGCAGCTTAGCTCCAGCGGGGGGCACAGATACGCAGTATTTT
TRBV7-3	.	.	TRBJ2-1	CASSGSRERHHEQFF	TGTGCCAGCAGCGGAAGTAGGGAGAGACACCATGAGCAGTTCTTC
TRBV6-1	.	.	TRBJ2-7	CASSVAGAMGYF	TGTGCCAGCAGTGTTGCAGGGGCGATGGGGTACTTC
TRBV21-1	.	few	TRBJ2-7	CASSKQGEYEQYF	TGTGCCAGCAGCAAACAGGGGGAGTACGAGCAGTACTTC
TRBV6-6	TRBD1	.	TRBJ2-5	CASKDRVTETQYF	TGTGCCAGCAAAGACAGGGTAACAGAGACCCAGTACTTC
TRBV29-1	.	once	TRBJ2-1	CSVGAGTYNEQFF	TGCAGCGTTGGGGCGGGAACCTACAATGAGCAGTTCTTC
TRBV30	.	.	TRBJ2-5	CAWTGPLTQYF	TGTGCCTGGACGGGTCCTCTGACCCAGTACTTC
TRBV7-3	TRBD1	.	TRBJ2-5	CASSSPDRGETQYF	TGTGCCAGCAGCTCCCCGGACAGGGGTGAGACCCAGTACTTC
TRBV27	.	few	TRBJ2-1	CASSPLGVEQFF	TGTGCCAGCAGTCCCCTCGGGGTTGAGCAGTTCTTC
TRBV7-8	.	.	TRBJ2-1	CASSLVLVGEQFF	TGTGCCAGCAGCTTAGTTCTAGTCGGTGAGCAGTTCTTC
TRBV15	TRBD1	.	TRBJ2-3	CATSRGEDRAHLGTDTQYF	TGTGCCACCAGCAGAGGGGAGGACAGGGCTCATCTGGGGACAGATACGCAGTATTTT
TRBV29-1	TRBD2	.	TRBJ2-3	CSATRLAGKGSTDTQYF	TGCAGCGCCACTAGACTAGCGGGAAAGGGTAGCACAGATACGCAGTATTTT
TRBV9	.	.	TRBJ2-1	CASSPPPEDSYNEQFF	TGTGCCAGCAGCCCACCCCCCGAGGACTCCTACAATGAGCAGTTCTTC
TRBV25-1	.	.	TRBJ2-3	CASSPGHHSTDTQYF	TGTGCCAGCAGTCCAGGACACCATAGCACAGATACGCAGTATTTT